Shown below are 22 T cell receptor beta chains from a single sample sequenced in a study of shared clonotypes between healthy human individuals. Method: immunoSEQ multiplex PCR; TCRdb's copy keeps in-frame clones and lacks some. The top ten clones hold roughly 0.42% of a sample with roughly 1,500,000 clones, under 99% of them seen once. Sequenced material: naive CD4+ T cells sorted from blood. The subset was: CD45RA+ positively selected. These receptor sequences come from a man aged 30 to 39 in good health.

The J gene is TRBJ1-5, the V gene TRBV7-9; 9 nucleotides align to TRBD1. J gave up 6 bases and V 3 bases, and 3 bases lay outside the gene matches. The CDR3 sequence is 14 residues long. Per the germline V gene, CDR1 is SEHNR and CDR2 is FQNEAQ (reference sequence). CDR3: CASSFGTGLQPQHF. CDR3 DNA sequence: TGTGCCAGCAGCTTCGGGACAGGGCTTCAGCCCCAGCATTTT.

The count of this clone is one. This chain joins TRBV5-1 and TRBJ2-4, with D tentatively TRBD2 (6 bases). This CDR3 spans 15 amino acids. Germline CDR1 is SGHRS and CDR2 is YFSETQ. V lost 5 bases, J lost 7 bases, and 19 bases lay in between. The CDR3 spells CASSTGGLAINIQYF. The CDR3 DNA follows: TGCGCCAGCAGTACAGGAGGGCTAGCGATTAACATTCAGTACTTC.

The CDR3, as DNA: TGCGCCAGCAGTAAAAGGGGCCGTAGGAATGAAAAACTGTTTTTT. Amino acid sequence: CASSKRGRRNEKLFF. The chain joins TRBV23-1 to TRBJ1-4; TRBD1 is a possible D gene (5 bases). TRBV23-1 is an ORF for which the function is uncertain. The V and J ends lost 5 bases and 5 bases respectively, with 15 bases between them. CDR3 length equals 15 residues.

In DNA, the CDR3 is TGCGCCAGACTCGAGGTGGGTTTTAACTATGGCTACACCTTC. Amino acids: CARLEVGFNYGYTF. This chain joins TRBV10-1 and TRBJ1-2, with D unresolved. CDR3 length equals 14 residues. Trimming cost V 9 bases and J 1 base, with 15 bases left between them. Per germline, CDR1 WNHNN and CDR2 SYGVQD (reference sequence).

Only one count was recorded for this clone. The rearrangement uses TRBV7-2 and TRBJ2-3, with 7 positions matching TRBD2. Per germline, CDR1 SGHTA and CDR2 FQGNSA. V was clipped by 1 base and J by 0 bases; unmatched bases: 4. The CDR3 has 16 amino acids. Here the CDR3 reads CASSLVAGVSTDTQYF. Here the CDR3 DNA reads TGTGCCAGCAGCTTAGTTGCGGGGGTCAGCACAGATACGCAGTATTTT.

This rearrangement joins TRBV7-6 to TRBJ2-5; TRBD2 agrees at 11 bases. V lost 1 base to trimming and J lost 0 bases; unmatched junction nucleotides: 19. CDR1 and CDR2 (germline): SGHVS, FNYEAQ. The CDR3 totals 22 residues. This chain's CDR3 is CASSLELLAGGQFSKYQETQYF. CDR3 nucleotide sequence: TGTGCCAGCAGCTTAGAGTTGCTAGCGGGAGGCCAATTCTCGAAGTACCAAGAGACCCAGTACTTC. The full variable domain, rest sourced from reference TRBV7-6 and TRBJ2-5, is GAGVSQSPRYKVTKRGQDVALRCDPISGHVSLYWYRQALGQGPEFLTYFNYEAQQDKSGLPNDRFSAERPEGSISTLTIQRTEQRDSAMYRCASSLELLAGGQFSKYQETQYFGPGTRLLVL.

The rearrangement joins TRBV10-2 to TRBJ1-3, with TRBD1 as a possible D gene (6 bases). Germline CDR1 WSHSY, CDR2 SAAADI. This CDR3 has 13 residues. Trimming removed 10 bases from V and 1 base from J, with 11 bases in between. CDR3 in DNA: TGCGCCACTACTAGGGGGTCTGGAAACACCATATATTTT. As protein: CATTRGSGNTIYF.

The chain joins TRBV12-5 to TRBJ2-1; the match to TRBD2 covers 9 bases. The CDR3 length is 18 residues. Per the germline V gene, CDR1 is LGHNT and CDR2 is FRNRAP. Germline trimming cut 6 bases from V and 3 bases from J; bases unmatched to any gene: 15. CDR3 residues: CASGPSGTSLTCYNEQFF. The CDR3 DNA follows: TGTGCTAGTGGCCCCTCGGGGACTAGCCTGACGTGCTACAATGAGCAGTTCTTC.

The V call is TRBV6-5, the J call TRBJ1-5, with 9 nucleotides matching TRBD1. Germline assignment: CDR1 MNHEY and CDR2 SVGAGI. V dropped 10 bases and J dropped 4; count of bases not matched to a gene: 5. CDR3 length: 13 residues. CDR3 nucleotides: TGTGCCACCAGGACAGGGGTAAATCAGCCCCAGCATTTT. Protein product: CATRTGVNQPQHF.

The CDR3: CASSQTIEGQPQHF. In DNA form, the CDR3 reads TGTGCCAGCAGTCAAACGATCGAGGGTCAGCCCCAGCATTTT. The chain is built from TRBV28 and TRBJ1-5; D remains unclear. Germline CDR1 MDHEN, CDR2 SYDVKM. V was shortened by 5 bases and J by 6 bases, with 14 bases between the two germline ends. This CDR3 has 14 amino acids.

The rearrangement uses TRBV7-2 and TRBJ2-7; 10 bases map to TRBD2. Germline assignment: CDR1 SGHTA and CDR2 FQGNSA. The CDR3 consists of 15 residues. V trimming: 5 bases; J trimming: 1 base; junction bases outside the gene matches: 5. The CDR3 region has the DNA TGTGCCAGCAGCCAGACTAGCGGGCAGTCCTACGAGCAGTACTTC. It encodes CASSQTSGQSYEQYF. Combining the CDR3 with reference TRBV7-2 and TRBJ2-7 gives the whole variable domain GAGVSQSPSNKVTEKGKDVELRCDPISGHTALYWYRQSLGQGLEFLIYFQGNSAPDKSGLPSDRFSAERTGGSVSTLTIQRTQQEDSAVYLCASSQTSGQSYEQYFGPGTRLTVT.

The V call is TRBV5-4, the J call TRBJ2-7; 12 positions agree with TRBD2. CDR3 length: 14 amino acids. CDR1 SGHNT and CDR2 YYREEE come from the germline V gene (reference sequence). Losses at the gene ends were 4 bases for V and 4 bases for J; bases not matched to a gene: 3. CDR3: CASSLTSGRYEQYF. CDR3 DNA: TGTGCCAGCAGCCTAACTAGCGGGAGGTACGAGCAGTACTTC.

The chain couples TRBV28 to TRBJ2-7, with 7 bases that match TRBD2. CDR3 length: 14 residues. Germline lookup yields CDR1 MDHEN and CDR2 SYDVKM. The trim removed 2 bases at V and 3 bases at J, leaving 4 bases unmatched. The CDR3 is CASSLPSGDYEQYF. CDR3 DNA sequence: TGTGCCAGCAGTTTACCGAGCGGGGACTACGAGCAGTACTTC.

The chain couples TRBV9 to TRBJ1-2; D unclear. V gave up 3 bases and J gave up 6 bases, with 15 bases separating them. The CDR3 is 14 residues long. Germline lookup yields CDR1 SGDLS and CDR2 YYNGEE. CDR3 protein: CASSAGSLPHGYTF. CDR3 sequence (DNA): TGTGCCAGCAGCGCCGGGTCCCTTCCCCATGGCTACACCTTC.

The CDR3 DNA follows: TGCAGCGTTGAACTAAGGCCCAATCTCAGAACTGAAGCTTTCTTT. The encoded protein is CSVELRPNLRTEAFF. The chain employs TRBV29-1 and TRBJ1-1; no firm D call. The CDR3 covers 15 residues. The V gene lost 2 bases and the J gene lost 5 bases, with 18 bases spanning the gap. The germline CDR1 and CDR2 sequences are SQVTM and ANQGSEA.

V and J are TRBV6-1 and TRBJ2-5; 10 bases fit TRBD2. The CDR3 spans 15 residues. V gave up 6 bases and J gave up 2 bases; unmatched junction bases: 6. Germline-derived CDR1 and CDR2 are MNHNS and SASEGT. The CDR3 sequence: CASRNGLAAQETQYF. The DNA for the CDR3 is TGTGCCAGCAGAAACGGACTAGCGGCGCAAGAGACCCAGTACTTC.

The V and J genes are TRBV2 and TRBJ2-5; 7 nucleotides line up with TRBD1. Germline CDR1 and CDR2: SNHLY and FYNNEI. This CDR3 has 15 residues. With V trimmed by 6 bases and J by 7 bases, 14 bases remained unmatched. The CDR3 region is CASSPEGAPDLTQYF. The CDR3 DNA follows: TGTGCCAGCAGCCCAGAGGGGGCCCCCGATCTGACCCAGTACTTC.

The chain has TRBV6-1 and TRBJ1-1; D gene ambiguous. Germline loops: CDR1 MNHNS, CDR2 SASEGT. The CDR3 length is 11 residues. Trimming shortened V by 7 bases and J by 6 bases, and 9 bases separated the two germline ends. The CDR3 DNA sequence: TGTGCCAGCACCTTTGACCCTGAAGCTTTCTTT. Translating gives CASTFDPEAFF.

V is TRBV2 and J is TRBJ2-1, with 7 bases aligning to TRBD2. Unmatched junction bases numbered 6, after V lost 3 bases and J lost 4 bases. This CDR3 has 15 amino acids. Looked up from germline, CDR1 is SNHLY and CDR2 is FYNNEI. CDR3 amino acids: CASSEGGRRYNEQFF. For the CDR3, the DNA is TGTGCCAGCAGTGAGGGCGGGAGAAGATACAATGAGCAGTTCTTC.

This chain links TRBV27 with TRBJ2-5; 10 bases agree with TRBD2. Trimming took 1 base from V and 5 from J; bases not matched to a gene: 4. Germline V gene sequence: CDR1 MNHEY, CDR2 SMNVEV (reference sequence). The CDR3 covers 15 residues. CDR3 residues: CASSLWSSGSETQYF. The CDR3, as DNA: TGTGCCAGCAGTTTATGGTCTAGCGGGAGTGAGACCCAGTACTTC.

This chain uses TRBV18 with TRBJ2-3; no clear D. Germline CDR1 reads KGHSH; CDR2 reads LQKENI. The CDR3 runs to 14 residues. Trimming left V 1 base short and J 5 bases short, with 10 bases between. The CDR3 reads CASSPQETLDTQYF. The CDR3 DNA is TGTGCCAGCTCACCACAGGAGACCTTAGATACGCAGTATTTT.

This clone has only one observation. CDR3 sequence reads: CASRASLLLYGYTF. CDR3 in DNA: TGTGCCAGCAGGGCGAGTCTGCTACTCTATGGCTACACCTTC. The V and J genes are TRBV6-6 and TRBJ1-2; no firm D call. The CDR3 is 14 residues long. The germline CDR1 and CDR2 sequences are MNHNY and SVGAGI (reference sequence). Trimming took 6 bases from V and 4 from J, leaving 15 bases between them.